The sequence of this TCR beta chain was determined in a study of graft-versus-host responses after intestinal transplantation. Study findings and constraints: GvH clone levels peaked in circulation, and this peak was associated with early post-transplant HvG declines.

Concerning this clone itself: Its matching antigen is unknown.

TCRdb's table, derived via immunoSEQ multiplex PCR, lists solely in-frame clones and lacks some. The sample holds 85,000 to 100,000 clones, roughly 90% seen once. This receptor was taken from a human donor who received an intestinal transplant. Sequencing used unstimulated CD4+ T cells sorted from spleen or lymph node cells, obtained before intestinal transplant.

CDR3 DNA: TGCAGCGCAAGTAGAGATGAAAAACTGTTTTTT. The encoded protein is CSASRDEKLFF. This chain uses TRBV29-1 with TRBJ1-4; D uncertain. This CDR3 region has 11 residues. Per germline, CDR1 SQVTM and CDR2 ANQGSEA. The V and J ends lost 7 bases and 6 bases respectively, with 9 bases between them.